This T cell receptor beta chain appears in the sequencing data of a study of regulatory and conventional T cells in RAG deficiency. Turning to this clone: The antigen is undetermined.

Clones were read by immunoSEQ multiplex PCR, and TCRdb kept only the in-frame ones, dropping some. This table has fewer than 40,000 clones, about 75% appearing once. This CDR3 has 21 amino acids. Trimming at V came to 8 bases and at J to 0 bases, leaving 17 bases not matched to a gene. Germline CDR1 and CDR2: SNHLY and FYNNEI. Study-wide findings and caveats: Omenn CD25-high CD127-low cells may be activated cells, not true Tregs. In Omenn syndrome, Treg and Tconv repertoires overlapped >75%. Control T-cell subsets had markedly higher Shannon entropy and lower Simpson indices than RAG-deficient patients.

Genomic DNA came from blood conventional CD4+ T cells gated CD25-low CD127-high. These same records also appear under a second study, on regulatory T cells. That work contributes: The PCR used 52 TRBV and 13 TRBJ primers. Regulatory T cells showed the strongest V-J pair restriction and V/J gene skewing among patient repertoires.

The J gene is TRBJ2-3, the V gene TRBV2; 16 bases agree with TRBD2. Sequenced material: CD4+ effector T cells sorted from blood. This TCR came from a human donor in good health. In nucleotides, the CDR3 is TGTGCCAGCGGAAGGGGACTAGCGGGGGGGCTTGGGATCCCTAGCACAGATACGCAGTATTTT. As protein: CASGRGLAGGLGIPSTDTQYF. Variable domain in full (rest from reference TRBV2 and TRBJ2-3): EPEVTQTPSHQVTQMGQEVILRCVPISNHLYFYWYRQILGQKVEFLVSFYNNEISEKSEIFDDQFSVERPDGSNFTLKIRSTKLEDSAMYFCASGRGLAGGLGIPSTDTQYFGPGTRLTVL.